This TCR beta chain came from a study of blood T cell repertoires in COVID-19. The protocol was immunoSEQ multiplex PCR, while the TCRdb copy is restricted to in-frame clones and leaves out a portion. The table shows 50,000 to 70,000 clones, with roughly three quarters occurring only once. This clone was recorded a few times. The CDR3 covers 15 residues. Germline V lookup: CDR1 LGHDT, CDR2 YNNKEL (reference sequence). V lost 1 base and J lost 1; bases outside the gene matches: 3. The sequence came from a man aged 50 or older with active or convalescent COVID-19. The material sequenced was peripheral blood. The genes are TRBV3-1 (or the pseudogene TRBV3-2) and TRBJ2-5, with TRBD1 identical over 7 bases. CDR3 protein: CASSQGRGPQETQYF. CDR3 nucleotides: TGTGCCAGCAGCCAAGGAAGGGGGCCCCAAGAGACCCAGTACTTC.